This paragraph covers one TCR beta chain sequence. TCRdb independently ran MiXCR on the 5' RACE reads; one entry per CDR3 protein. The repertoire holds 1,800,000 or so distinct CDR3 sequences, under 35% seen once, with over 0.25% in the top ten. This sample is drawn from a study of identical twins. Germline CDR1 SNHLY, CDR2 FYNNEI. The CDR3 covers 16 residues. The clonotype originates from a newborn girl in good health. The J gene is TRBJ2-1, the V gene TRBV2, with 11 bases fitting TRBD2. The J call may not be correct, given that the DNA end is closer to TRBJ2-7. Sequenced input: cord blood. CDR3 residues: CASSDPGLAVYNEQYF. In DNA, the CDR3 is TGTGCCAGCAGTGACCCGGGACTAGCGGTCTACAATGAGCAGTACTTC.